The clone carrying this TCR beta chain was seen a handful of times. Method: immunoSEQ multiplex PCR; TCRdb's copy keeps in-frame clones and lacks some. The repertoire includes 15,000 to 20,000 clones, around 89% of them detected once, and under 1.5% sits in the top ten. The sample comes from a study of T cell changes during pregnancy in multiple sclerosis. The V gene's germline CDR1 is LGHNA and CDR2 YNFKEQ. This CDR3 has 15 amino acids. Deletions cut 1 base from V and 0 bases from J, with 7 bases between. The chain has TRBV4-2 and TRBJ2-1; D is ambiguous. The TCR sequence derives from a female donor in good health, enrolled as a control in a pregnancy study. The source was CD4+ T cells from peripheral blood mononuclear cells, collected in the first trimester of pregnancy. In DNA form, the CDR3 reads TGTGCCAGCAGCCAAGTCGGTGTCTCCTACAATGAGCAGTTCTTC. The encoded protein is CASSQVGVSYNEQFF.